This T cell receptor beta chain comes out of a study of patients and donors after allogeneic stem cell transplantation. V lost 1 base to trimming and J lost 6 bases, with 19 bases between them. The CDR3 consists of 15 residues. In germline, CDR1 is GTSNPN, CDR2 SVGIG (reference sequence). Via MiXCR, TCRdb re-called the RT-PCR reads, giving one row per CDR3 protein. The table has roughly 150,000 distinct CDR3 sequences, roughly 24% seen once; the top ten hold 20% to 30%. The chain recombines TRBV30 with TRBJ2-7; D not certain. Sequenced sample: blood, either unsorted or a sorted T cell fraction (not recorded which). The sequence came from a human donor who was either an allogeneic HSCT recipient or a stem cell or donor lymphocyte infusion donor (not recorded which). It is not recorded whose cells these are; they may come from a transplant donor. In DNA form, the CDR3 reads TGTGCCTGGAGTGACGGCCCATCAAGGGTTTCCGAGCAGTACTTC. As protein: CAWSDGPSRVSEQYF. Combining the CDR3 with reference TRBV30 and TRBJ2-7 gives the whole variable domain SQTIHQWPATLVQPVGSPLSLECTVEGTSNPNLYWYRQAAGRGLQLLFYSVGIGQISSEVPQNLSASRPQDRQFILSSKKLLLSDSGFYLCAWSDGPSRVSEQYFGPGTRLTVT.